A single sample gave rise to the 26 T cell receptor beta chains below, sequenced in a study of T cell responses to AZD1222 COVID-19 vaccine. Some clones are missing from TCRdb's copy, which holds only in-frame ones; the method was immunoSEQ multiplex PCR. The sample includes about 270,000 clones, almost 95% of them seen just once. The starting material was peripheral blood, obtained 28 days after the second AZD1222 dose. These receptors were collected from an adult who received the AZD1222 COVID-19 vaccine.

The chain couples TRBV6-2 or TRBV6-3 to TRBJ1-5, with D tentatively TRBD1 (6 bases). Trimming pared 2 bases from V and 6 bases from J, leaving 14 bases between. This CDR3 is built from 15 residues. Germline-derived CDR1 and CDR2 are MNHEY and SVGEGT. CDR3 residues: CASSYSPEGGQPQHF. Written as DNA, the CDR3 is TGTGCCAGCAGTTACAGCCCGGAGGGGGGTCAGCCCCAGCATTTT.

J is TRBJ1-1 and V is TRBV28; D is possibly TRBD1 (5 bases). Germline values: CDR1 MDHEN, CDR2 SYDVKM. This CDR3 has 13 residues. The V end lost 5 bases, the J end lost 7 bases, and 14 bases lay between the germline ends. The CDR3 coding sequence is TGTGCCAGCAGTCCCCCGGGACGTTTTGAAGCTTTCTTT. Amino acid sequence: CASSPPGRFEAFF.

This sequence joins TRBV7-2 and TRBJ1-6; TRBD1 agrees at 11 bases. Germline lookup yields CDR1 SGHTA and CDR2 FQGNSA. V trimming: 6 bases; J trimming: 4 bases; junction bases outside the gene matches: 2. The CDR3 loop spans 15 amino acids. CDR3 bases: TGTGCCAGCAGGGGACAGGGGGATTATAATTCACCCCTCCACTTT. Translation gives CASRGQGDYNSPLHF.

The V and J genes are TRBV20-1 and TRBJ2-7; D call uncertain. The CDR3 extends over 10 amino acids. Germline CDR1 is DFQATT and CDR2 is SNEGSKA (reference sequence). V was pared by 4 bases and J by 3 bases, with 4 bases between. CDR3 bases: TGCAGTGCTATCTACTACGAGCAGTACTTC. This gives the protein CSAIYYEQYF.

The chain is built from TRBV4-2 and TRBJ2-7, with 13 nucleotides matching TRBD2. Germline V gene sequence: CDR1 LGHNA, CDR2 YNFKEQ. CDR3 length: 16 amino acids. J lost 2 bases, V lost 2 bases, and 3 bases had no gene match. The CDR3: CASSQLGTSGTYEQYF. DNA of the CDR3: TGTGCCAGCAGCCAATTGGGGACTAGCGGGACCTACGAGCAGTACTTC.

This chain links TRBV5-1 with TRBJ2-2, with a weak D call TRBD1 (6 bases). The CDR3 has 17 amino acids. The germline V gene encodes CDR1 SGHRS and CDR2 YFSETQ. Trimming left V 3 bases short and J 4 bases short, with 19 bases between. CDR3 residues: CASSSVFPGAVTGELFF. The CDR3 region has the DNA TGCGCCAGCAGCTCCGTATTCCCAGGGGCCGTCACCGGGGAGCTGTTTTTT.

This clone was observed once. This rearrangement joins TRBV2 to TRBJ1-2, with D maybe TRBD1 (5 bases). The CDR3 is 14 amino acids. Germline CDR1 and CDR2: SNHLY and FYNNEI. V lost 3 bases to trimming and J lost 6 bases, with 14 bases between them. CDR3 protein: CASSEGATRDGYTF. CDR3 in DNA: TGTGCCAGCAGTGAGGGCGCCACCAGGGATGGCTACACCTTC.

The chain links TRBV7-9 to TRBJ2-7; 8 bases match TRBD1. The V and J ends lost 1 base and 7 bases, in that order; junction bases with no gene match: 3. This CDR3 is built from 13 residues. From germline, CDR1 is SEHNR and CDR2 FQNEAQ (reference sequence). CDR3 sequence: CASSLGTGGEQYF. In DNA, the CDR3 is TGTGCCAGCAGCTTAGGCACAGGGGGGGAGCAGTACTTC.

This clone appeared a single time. The sample holds other DNA sequences that translate to the same CDR3. The V and J genes are TRBV5-1 and TRBJ2-1; 7 bases agree with TRBD2. Trimming at V came to 3 bases and at J to 1 base, leaving 4 bases not matched to a gene. This CDR3 spans 15 amino acids. The germline V gene has CDR1 SGHRS and CDR2 YFSETQ. The CDR3 reads CASSSSGGSYNEQFF. The CDR3 DNA follows: TGCGCCAGCAGCTCCTCCGGGGGGTCCTACAATGAGCAGTTCTTC.

This chain connects TRBV5-3 to TRBJ1-2; TRBD1 might be the D (6 bases). TRBV5-3 is designated an ORF whose function remains uncertain. The CDR3 consists of 17 residues. Trimming stripped 2 bases from V and 8 bases from J, with 25 bases between. The CDR3 DNA follows: TGTGCCAGAAGCTTTGCTAAAAATACGGACAGACAGAGAGGCTACACCTTC. Translating gives CARSFAKNTDRQRGYTF.

J is TRBJ2-3 and V is TRBV4-2; the D call may be TRBD1 or TRBD2 (6 bases each). CDR3 length: 16 amino acids. Germline loops: CDR1 LGHNA, CDR2 YNFKEQ. V gave up 2 bases and J gave up 2 bases, with 14 bases separating them. The CDR3 bases are TGTGCCAGCAGCCAACCCCGGGGGCCTGACACAGATACGCAGTATTTT. It encodes CASSQPRGPDTDTQYF.

The chain recombines TRBV7-3 with TRBJ2-1; D remains ambiguous. The CDR3 has 13 residues. The germline V gene encodes CDR1 SGHTA and CDR2 FQGTGA. Trimming pared 1 base from V and 5 bases from J, leaving 6 bases between. The CDR3 protein is CASSLRADNEQFF. CDR3 sequence (DNA): TGTGCCAGCAGCTTAAGGGCCGACAATGAGCAGTTCTTC.

The chain is built from TRBV5-4 and TRBJ2-7; 7 bases align to TRBD2. CDR1 is SGHNT and CDR2 is YYREEE in the germline V gene (reference sequence). CDR3 length: 15 amino acids. Losses at the gene ends were 5 bases for V and 4 bases for J; bases not matched to a gene: 12. Here the CDR3 reads CASSRQGGTLYEQYF. The CDR3 DNA reads as TGTGCCAGCAGTCGGCAGGGAGGGACCCTTTACGAGCAGTACTTC.

The CDR3 region has the DNA TGTGCCAGCAGTTTATGGGGGGAAGAGCAGTACTTC. Translating it yields CASSLWGEEQYF. The chain employs TRBV12-3 or TRBV12-4 and TRBJ2-7, with D tentatively TRBD2 (6 bases). The CDR3 runs 12 residues. V lost 2 bases and J lost 7, with 9 bases in between.

The chain is built from TRBV9 and TRBJ2-2; TRBD2 matches at 9 bases. CDR3 size: 16 residues. The trim removed 4 bases at V and 2 bases at J, leaving 6 bases unmatched. Germline CDR1 and CDR2: SGDLS and YYNGEE. In DNA, the CDR3 is TGTGCCAGCAGCAAAGAGGGACTAGCTAACACCGGGGAGCTGTTTTTT. It specifies CASSKEGLANTGELFF.

The chain has TRBV19 and TRBJ2-1; D ambiguous. V shed 5 bases and J shed 8 bases, with 13 bases lying between them. The CDR3 covers 13 residues. Germline assignment: CDR1 LNHDA and CDR2 SQIVND (reference sequence). The CDR3 bases are TGTGCCAGTAGTCCTCACAAGGACCATGAGCAGTTCTTC. This translates into CASSPHKDHEQFF.

This chain uses TRBV19 with TRBJ1-5, with 7 bases matching TRBD1. Germline V gene sequence: CDR1 LNHDA, CDR2 SQIVND (reference sequence). This CDR3 contains 17 residues. Germline trimming cut 3 bases from V and 0 bases from J; bases unmatched to any gene: 8. CDR3 sequence: CASSIRGQVGSNQPQHF. The CDR3 bases are TGTGCCAGTAGTATTCGAGGACAGGTGGGTAGCAATCAGCCCCAGCATTTT.

The J gene is TRBJ1-2, the V gene TRBV27; D not certain. The CDR3 runs 15 residues. Trimming pared 5 bases from V and 0 bases from J, leaving 13 bases between. The germline V gene encodes CDR1 MNHEY and CDR2 SMNVEV (reference sequence). The CDR3 nucleotides read TGTGCCAGCAGTCCCGGGTGGGGAGCTAACTATGGCTACACCTTC. Translation gives CASSPGWGANYGYTF.

The gene calls are TRBV2 and TRBJ2-1; D is ambiguous. Trimming pared 6 bases from V and 10 bases from J, leaving 10 bases between. The CDR3 loop spans 11 amino acids. CDR1 is SNHLY and CDR2 is FYNNEI in the germline V gene. As DNA, the CDR3 is TGTGCCAGCAGCTCTAATAGGGAGCAGTTCTTC. Amino acid sequence: CASSSNREQFF.

V gene TRBV12-3 or TRBV12-4 combines with J gene TRBJ2-7; tentatively, D is TRBD1 (5 bases). V was pared by 4 bases and J by 9 bases, with 10 bases between. The CDR3 runs to 11 residues. CDR3 amino acids: CASSWGYGQYF. The CDR3, as DNA: TGTGCCAGCAGTTGGGGCTATGGGCAGTACTTC.

The rearrangement joins TRBV5-1 to TRBJ2-1; 12 bases line up with TRBD2. Germline assignment: CDR1 SGHRS and CDR2 YFSETQ. The CDR3 extends over 19 amino acids. V dropped 2 bases and J dropped 5; count of bases not matched to a gene: 14. CDR3 nucleotide sequence: TGCGCCAGCAGCTTTGACCGGGACAGGGGACTAGCGGGTCACAATGAGCAGTTCTTC. It encodes CASSFDRDRGLAGHNEQFF.

In its sample, this clone was seen once. The rearrangement uses TRBV18 and TRBJ2-1; D unclear. Germline CDR1 and CDR2: KGHSH and LQKENI. The CDR3 has 12 residues. V was shortened by 3 bases and J by 6 bases, with 6 bases between the two germline ends. CDR3 nucleotides: TGTGCCAGCTCACCGGGCCTCAATGAGCAGTTCTTC. This encodes CASSPGLNEQFF.

The rearrangement links TRBV2 to TRBJ1-1; D perhaps matches TRBD1 (5 bases). V gave up 11 bases and J gave up 1 base, with 11 bases separating them. Germline V gene sequence: CDR1 SNHLY, CDR2 FYNNEI. The length of the CDR3 is 12 residues. The CDR3 nucleotides are TGTGCCGGGACGACAGAGAACACTGAAGCTTTCTTT. It yields the protein CAGTTENTEAFF.

This clone was seen only a few times. The chain employs TRBV6-4 and TRBJ2-2, with no clear D. The CDR3 loop spans 13 amino acids. Trimming took off 0 bases at V and 6 bases at J, with 5 bases between the two ends. Germline V gives CDR1 MRHNA, CDR2 SNTAGT. The CDR3 here is CASSDSVPGELFF. In nucleotides, the CDR3 is TGTGCCAGCAGTGACTCGGTTCCCGGGGAGCTGTTTTTT.

The CDR3 bases are TGTGCCACCAGTGACCTTGTTGGGACTCAACCCCCAGAGGATACGCAGTATTTT. As protein: CATSDLVGTQPPEDTQYF. This chain links TRBV24-1 with TRBJ2-3; a weak D match, TRBD2 (6 bases). V lost 4 bases and J 6 bases, leaving 25 bases between the germline ends. The CDR3 contains 18 residues. The V gene's germline CDR1 is KGHDR and CDR2 SFDVKD.

The chain employs TRBV5-1 and TRBJ2-1, with 7 bases aligning to TRBD1. The length of the CDR3 is 13 residues. Germline V CDR1 and CDR2: SGHRS, YFSETQ. After removal of 3 bases from V and 7 bases from J, the junction contained 4 bases not matched to a gene. The CDR3 loop reads CASSSTGSNEQFF. CDR3 DNA: TGCGCCAGCAGCTCGACAGGGAGTAATGAGCAGTTCTTC.